This is a list of T cell receptor beta chains from one sample in a study of blood T cell repertoires in COVID-19. Produced via immunoSEQ multiplex PCR; TCRdb's table is partial and in-frame only. The sample records over 90,000 clones, 70% to 90% being singletons. Sequenced input: peripheral blood. These receptors were collected from a man aged 45 to 65 with active COVID-19. The CDR3 runs from the conserved cysteine through the conserved F or W. A D gene is named only where the DNA matches it firmly. Only part of the rows carry a size: once, few, many, or a class if the clone is expanded.

>TRBV7-2|NA|NA|TRBJ2-3
CASSLGNFRTDTQYF
TGTGCCAGCAGCTTAGGGAACTTCAGGACAGATACGCAGTATTTT
>TRBV2|NA|NA|TRBJ2-5
CATQLQLWETQYF
TGTGCCACCCAGTTGCAGTTATGGGAGACCCAGTACTTC
>TRBV6-5|NA|NA|TRBJ2-3
CASSYRLTDTQYF
TGTGCCAGCTCCTACCGACTCACAGATACGCAGTATTTT
>TRBV7-8|NA|NA|TRBJ2-5
CASSSLRSKVTQYF
TGTGCCAGCAGCTCCCTGCGGTCAAAGGTGACCCAGTACTTC
>TRBV7-2|TRBD1|NA|TRBJ1-5
CASSSRDRNQPQHF
TGTGCCAGCAGCTCCCGGGACAGAAATCAGCCCCAGCATTTT
>TRBV19|NA|once|TRBJ1-2
CASSIDQINGYTF
TGTGCCAGTAGTATAGATCAGATAAATGGCTACACCTTC
>TRBV9|TRBD1|NA|TRBJ1-2
CASSLPRQGLLGYTF
TGTGCCAGCAGCCTCCCCCGACAGGGTTTGCTTGGCTACACCTTC
>TRBV7-2|TRBD2|NA|TRBJ2-3
CASSLAPIGLAGGPADTQYF
TGTGCCAGCAGCTTAGCTCCGATCGGACTAGCGGGGGGGCCGGCGGATACGCAGTATTTT
>TRBV7-9|NA|NA|TRBJ1-3
CASSLAQGRSGNTIYF
TGTGCCAGCAGCTTAGCGCAGGGTCGCTCTGGAAACACCATATATTTT
>TRBV27|TRBD1|NA|TRBJ1-2
CASSFRDRDYGYTF
TGTGCCAGCAGTTTCCGGGACAGGGACTATGGCTACACCTTC
>TRBV12-5|NA|NA|TRBJ1-5
CASGLVAGRFNQPQHF
TGTGCTAGTGGTTTGGTGGCAGGGCGGTTCAATCAGCCCCAGCATTTT
>TRBV5-6|TRBD1|NA|TRBJ1-3
CASSLQGPPGNTIYF
TGTGCCAGCAGCTTACAGGGGCCGCCCGGAAACACCATATATTTT
>TRBV18|TRBD1|NA|TRBJ1-3
CASSAGTVSGNTIYF
TGTGCCAGCTCCGCCGGGACAGTCTCTGGAAACACCATATATTTT
>TRBV7-8|NA|NA|TRBJ1-2
CASTPRVQGYGYTF
TGTGCCAGCACCCCGCGAGTACAGGGCTATGGCTACACCTTC
>TRBV5-1|NA|NA|TRBJ2-5
CASSLEPGQTQETQYF
TGCGCCAGCAGCTTGGAGCCAGGACAGACCCAAGAGACCCAGTACTTC
>TRBV5-5|NA|NA|TRBJ1-5
CASSANPYGNQPQHF
TGTGCCAGCAGCGCCAACCCCTACGGCAATCAGCCCCAGCATTTT
>TRBV4-1|NA|NA|TRBJ1-4
CASSQAPAPGEKLFF
TGCGCCAGCAGCCAAGCCCCAGCCCCAGGCGAAAAACTGTTTTTT
>TRBV9|NA|NA|TRBJ1-6
CASSPDGQLNSPLHF
TGTGCCAGCAGCCCCGATGGACAGCTTAATTCACCCCTCCACTTT
>TRBV10-3|NA|NA|TRBJ1-2
CAISELGGRQGYGYTF
TGTGCCATCAGTGAGTTGGGGGGGCGCCAAGGTTATGGCTACACCTTC
>TRBV9|NA|NA|TRBJ1-2
CASSAPRQGQWDYGYTF
TGTGCCAGCAGCGCTCCCCGGCAGGGACAATGGGACTATGGCTACACCTTC
>TRBV5-5|NA|NA|TRBJ1-1
CASSLTGENTEAFF
TGTGCCAGCAGCCTTACAGGTGAAAACACTGAAGCTTTCTTT
>TRBV7-9|NA|NA|TRBJ1-1
CASSIGGGGLNTEAFF
TGTGCCAGCAGCATAGGGGGAGGGGGGTTGAACACTGAAGCTTTCTTT
>TRBV9|TRBD1|NA|TRBJ2-7
CASSVGLGQGSYEQYF
TGTGCCAGCAGCGTAGGTTTGGGACAGGGCTCCTACGAGCAGTACTTC
>TRBV18|NA|NA|TRBJ2-3
CASSLLGYTDTQYF
TGTGCCAGCTCACTCCTAGGTTACACAGATACGCAGTATTTT
>TRBV5-1|NA|NA|TRBJ2-6
CASSLDTRANVLTF
TGCGCCAGCAGCTTGGATACTCGGGCCAACGTCCTGACTTTC
>TRBV6-5|TRBD1|NA|TRBJ1-2
CASSYSWGTGSGYTF
TGTGCCAGCAGTTACTCTTGGGGGACAGGGTCCGGCTACACCTTC
>TRBV13|TRBD2|NA|TRBJ2-1
CASSSRPKTSGVYASYNEQFF
TGTGCCAGCAGCTCCCGACCGAAGACTAGCGGGGTATACGCCTCCTACAATGAGCAGTTCTTC
>TRBV11-2|TRBD2|NA|TRBJ2-5
CASSLGLGGRETQYF
TGTGCCAGCAGCTTAGGCCTCGGGGGGAGGGAGACCCAGTACTTC
>TRBV5-6|TRBD2|NA|TRBJ2-2
CASSLSPAGGPFATGELFF
TGTGCCAGCAGCTTGTCCCCAGCGGGGGGGCCCTTCGCCACCGGGGAGCTGTTTTTT
>TRBV7-8|TRBD2|NA|TRBJ2-7
CASSLWSGTSSEQYF
TGTGCCAGCAGCTTATGGTCCGGGACTAGCTCCGAGCAGTACTTC
>TRBV27|NA|NA|TRBJ2-7
CATRSRIGGGASEQYF
TGTGCCACTAGGTCCAGGATTGGTGGGGGGGCATCCGAGCAGTACTTC
>TRBV5-1|NA|NA|TRBJ2-7
CASSLEIQGAEQYF
TGCGCCAGCAGCTTGGAGATTCAGGGTGCCGAGCAGTACTTC
>TRBV6-6|NA|NA|TRBJ2-2
CASSYGATGELFF
TGTGCCAGCAGTTACGGGGCCACCGGGGAGCTGTTTTTT
>TRBV4-1|TRBD2|once|TRBJ2-3
CASSSSGDSDTQYF
TGCGCCAGCAGTTCCAGCGGGGACTCGGATACGCAGTATTTT
>TRBV5-1|NA|NA|TRBJ2-7
CASSFDGASYEQYF
TGCGCCAGCAGCTTCGATGGAGCTTCCTACGAGCAGTACTTC
>TRBV18|NA|NA|TRBJ1-3
CASSRLPDSLSGNTIYF
TGTGCCAGCTCACGTCTCCCGGACAGCCTCTCTGGAAACACCATATATTTT
>TRBV19|NA|few|TRBJ1-5
CASSITGILNQPQHF
TGTGCCAGTAGTATCACAGGCATCCTAAATCAGCCCCAGCATTTT
>TRBV6-4|NA|NA|TRBJ1-4
CASRPDSSTNEKLFF
TGTGCCAGCAGGCCCGACAGCTCAACTAATGAAAAACTGTTTTTT
>TRBV5-1|TRBD1|NA|TRBJ1-1
CASSLGGGAGTEAFF
TGCGCCAGCAGCTTGGGAGGGGGCGCGGGTACTGAAGCTTTCTTT
>TRBV4-1|NA|NA|TRBJ2-3
CASSQGRVTSTDTQYF
TGCGCCAGCAGCCAAGGTCGGGTTACTAGCACAGATACGCAGTATTTT
>TRBV6-2/TRBV6-3|TRBD1|NA|TRBJ1-2
CASSYTQGRIDYGYTF
TGTGCCAGCAGTTACACACAGGGGAGGATCGACTATGGCTACACCTTC
>TRBV7-2|NA|NA|TRBJ1-5
CASSLGQVTNQPQHF
TGTGCCAGCAGCTTAGGACAGGTAACAAATCAGCCCCAGCATTTT
>TRBV19|NA|NA|TRBJ2-3
CASSMVAMATQYF
TGTGCCAGTAGTATGGTCGCAATGGCTACGCAGTATTTT
>TRBV6-4|TRBD2|NA|TRBJ2-3
CASSDDFLAGGPLGQYF
TGTGCCAGCAGTGATGATTTCCTAGCGGGGGGGCCTCTCGGGCAGTATTTT
>TRBV7-8|NA|NA|TRBJ1-1
CASSPMGGLRTEAFF
TGTGCCAGCAGCCCCATGGGGGGTTTAAGGACTGAAGCTTTCTTT
>TRBV6-5|TRBD1|NA|TRBJ1-2
CASSYRTGSLSGYTF
TGTGCCAGCAGTTACAGGACAGGGTCCCTGTCTGGCTACACCTTC
>TRBV4-2|TRBD1|NA|TRBJ1-1
CASSQTGSTEAFF
TGTGCCAGCAGCCAGACAGGGAGCACTGAAGCTTTCTTT
>TRBV7-2|NA|NA|TRBJ1-2
CASSLSVGRPRHYGYTF
TGTGCCAGCAGCTTATCGGTTGGTAGGCCGAGGCACTATGGCTACACCTTC
>TRBV6-6|NA|NA|TRBJ2-1
CASTGGWNEQFF
TGTGCCAGTACGGGTGGATGGAATGAGCAGTTCTTC
>TRBV29-1|NA|few|TRBJ2-6
CSVDGGGANVLTF
TGCAGCGTTGATGGCGGGGGGGCCAACGTCCTGACTTTC
>TRBV10-3|TRBD2|once|TRBJ2-5
CASTDRLAGGGQETQYF
TGTGCCTCGACCGATCGACTAGCGGGGGGGGGCCAAGAGACCCAGTACTTC
>TRBV4-1|TRBD1|NA|TRBJ2-7
CASSPQGQGAFYEQYF
TGCGCCAGCAGCCCCCAAGGACAGGGGGCCTTCTACGAGCAGTACTTC